A selection of T cell receptor beta chains follows, all from one sample in a study of cytomegalovirus exposure and HLA in healthy donors. Assay used: immunoSEQ multiplex PCR; TCRdb lists only in-frame clones, some missing. The sample shows 95,000 to 150,000 clones, 95% to 96% of them seen only once. Sequenced material: PBMCs. Every receptor here comes from a man younger than 35 in good health and CMV-seronegative. The CDR3 runs from the conserved cysteine through the conserved F or W. A D gene is named only where the DNA matches it firmly. Some rows mark clone size as missing; the rest say once, few, many or name a class of expanded clone.

cdr3_length: 16
d_call: -
v_call: TRBV19
j_call: TRBJ2-3
clone_size: -
cdr3_aa: CASSMPPSRNTDTQYF
cdr3_nt: TGTGCCAGTAGTATGCCCCCCAGCAGGAACACAGATACGCAGTATTTT

cdr3_length: 15
d_call: TRBD2
v_call: TRBV27
j_call: TRBJ2-1
clone_size: -
cdr3_aa: CASRRAGGPVNEQFF
cdr3_nt: TGTGCCAGCAGGAGAGCGGGAGGGCCGGTTAATGAGCAGTTCTTC

cdr3_length: 15
d_call: TRBD2
v_call: TRBV28
j_call: TRBJ2-1
clone_size: -
cdr3_aa: CASSLFSSGDNEQFF
cdr3_nt: TGTGCCAGCAGCCTTTTTTCTAGCGGAGACAATGAGCAGTTCTTC

cdr3_length: 14
d_call: -
v_call: TRBV15
j_call: TRBJ1-2
clone_size: -
cdr3_aa: CATSKATTGGGYTF
cdr3_nt: TGTGCCACCAGCAAGGCCACGACAGGAGGTGGCTACACCTTC

cdr3_length: 15
d_call: -
v_call: TRBV7-6
j_call: TRBJ2-2
clone_size: -
cdr3_aa: CASSRDTWNTGELFF
cdr3_nt: TGTGCCAGCAGCCGGGACACTTGGAACACCGGGGAGCTGTTTTTT

cdr3_length: 13
d_call: TRBD2
v_call: TRBV11-2
j_call: TRBJ2-4
clone_size: -
cdr3_aa: CASSQGSGNIQYF
cdr3_nt: TGTGCCAGCAGCCAGGGTAGCGGGAACATTCAGTACTTC

cdr3_length: 13
d_call: -
v_call: TRBV13
j_call: TRBJ2-5
clone_size: few
cdr3_aa: CASSLGGKGAQYF
cdr3_nt: TGTGCCAGCAGCTTAGGGGGCAAGGGGGCCCAGTACTTC

cdr3_length: 14
d_call: -
v_call: TRBV5-4
j_call: TRBJ2-7
clone_size: -
cdr3_aa: CASSWTEETYEQYF
cdr3_nt: TGTGCCAGCAGCTGGACAGAAGAGACCTACGAGCAGTACTTC

cdr3_length: 15
d_call: -
v_call: TRBV28
j_call: TRBJ1-3
clone_size: -
cdr3_aa: CASSPDRFPGNTIYF
cdr3_nt: TGTGCCAGCAGCCCCGACAGGTTTCCAGGAAACACCATATATTTT

cdr3_length: 17
d_call: TRBD1
v_call: TRBV28
j_call: TRBJ2-1
clone_size: -
cdr3_aa: CASRNLRDTGVSNEQFF
cdr3_nt: TGTGCCAGCAGAAACCTCCGGGATACAGGGGTTTCCAATGAGCAGTTCTTC

cdr3_length: 20
d_call: -
v_call: TRBV4-2
j_call: TRBJ2-1
clone_size: -
cdr3_aa: CASSPLSPYRGGLSGNEQFF
cdr3_nt: TGTGCCAGCAGCCCCCTCTCACCCTACCGGGGAGGCCTTAGTGGCAATGAGCAGTTCTTC

cdr3_length: 14
d_call: -
v_call: TRBV7-2
j_call: TRBJ1-2
clone_size: large
cdr3_aa: CASSLLGGSYGYTF
cdr3_nt: TGTGCCAGCAGCTTGCTAGGGGGAAGCTATGGCTACACCTTC

cdr3_length: 14
d_call: -
v_call: TRBV27
j_call: TRBJ1-1
clone_size: -
cdr3_aa: CASSPHPGGTEAFF
cdr3_nt: TGTGCCAGCAGTCCTCACCCCGGCGGCACTGAAGCTTTCTTT

cdr3_length: 12
d_call: -
v_call: TRBV11-3
j_call: TRBJ1-1
clone_size: -
cdr3_aa: CASSSRRSEAFF
cdr3_nt: TGTGCCAGCAGCTCCAGGCGATCTGAAGCTTTCTTT

cdr3_length: 15
d_call: -
v_call: TRBV7-9
j_call: TRBJ2-5
clone_size: -
cdr3_aa: CASSLAGSRQETQYF
cdr3_nt: TGTGCCAGCAGCTTAGCCGGGAGTCGGCAAGAGACCCAGTACTTC

cdr3_length: 14
d_call: -
v_call: TRBV28
j_call: TRBJ1-1
clone_size: -
cdr3_aa: CASRLAGANTEAFF
cdr3_nt: TGTGCCAGCAGATTGGCGGGGGCTAACACTGAAGCTTTCTTT

cdr3_length: 17
d_call: -
v_call: TRBV19
j_call: TRBJ2-7
clone_size: -
cdr3_aa: CASSIDGSRDFPGEQYF
cdr3_nt: TGTGCCAGTAGTATAGACGGTTCCCGGGACTTTCCGGGCGAGCAGTACTTC

cdr3_length: 16
d_call: TRBD1
v_call: TRBV7-9
j_call: TRBJ2-3
clone_size: -
cdr3_aa: CASSHRQGLDPDTQYF
cdr3_nt: TGTGCCAGCAGCCACCGACAGGGATTGGATCCAGATACGCAGTATTTT

cdr3_length: 15
d_call: -
v_call: TRBV11-1
j_call: TRBJ2-2
clone_size: -
cdr3_aa: CASSQLGADTGELFF
cdr3_nt: TGTGCCAGCAGCCAACTGGGGGCGGACACCGGGGAGCTGTTTTTT

cdr3_length: 15
d_call: TRBD2
v_call: TRBV28
j_call: TRBJ2-7
clone_size: -
cdr3_aa: CASSGGTSGNYEQYF
cdr3_nt: TGTGCCAGCAGCGGGGGGACTAGCGGGAACTACGAGCAGTACTTC

cdr3_length: 13
d_call: -
v_call: TRBV30
j_call: TRBJ1-2
clone_size: -
cdr3_aa: CAWSPRSHYGYTF
cdr3_nt: TGTGCCTGGAGTCCTAGGAGTCACTATGGCTACACCTTC

cdr3_length: 15
d_call: -
v_call: TRBV6-5
j_call: TRBJ2-1
clone_size: -
cdr3_aa: CASSYQRILYNEQFF
cdr3_nt: TGTGCCAGCAGTTACCAGCGGATACTTTACAATGAGCAGTTCTTC